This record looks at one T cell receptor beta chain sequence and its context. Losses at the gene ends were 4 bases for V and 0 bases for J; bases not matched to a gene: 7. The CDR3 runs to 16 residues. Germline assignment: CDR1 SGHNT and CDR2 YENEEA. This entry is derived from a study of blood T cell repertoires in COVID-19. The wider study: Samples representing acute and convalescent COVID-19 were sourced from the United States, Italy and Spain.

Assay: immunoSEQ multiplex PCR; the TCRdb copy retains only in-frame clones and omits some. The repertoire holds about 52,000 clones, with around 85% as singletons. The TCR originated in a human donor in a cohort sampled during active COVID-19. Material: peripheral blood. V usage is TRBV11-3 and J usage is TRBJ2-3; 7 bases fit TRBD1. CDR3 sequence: CASSSGQQASTDTQYF. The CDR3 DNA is TGTGCCAGCAGCTCGGGACAGCAAGCTAGCACAGATACGCAGTATTTT.